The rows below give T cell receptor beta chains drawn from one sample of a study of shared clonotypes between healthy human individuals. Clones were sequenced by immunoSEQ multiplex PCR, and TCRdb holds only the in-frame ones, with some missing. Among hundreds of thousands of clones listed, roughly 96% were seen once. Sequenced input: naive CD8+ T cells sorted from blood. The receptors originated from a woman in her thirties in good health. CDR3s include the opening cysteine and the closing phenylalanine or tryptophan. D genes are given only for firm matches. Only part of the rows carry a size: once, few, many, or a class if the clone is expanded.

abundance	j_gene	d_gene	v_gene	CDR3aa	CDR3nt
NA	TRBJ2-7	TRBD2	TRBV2	CASTRMVSGNTYEQYF	TGTGCCAGCACCAGAATGGTGAGCGGGAACACCTACGAGCAGTACTTC
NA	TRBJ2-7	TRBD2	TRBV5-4	CASSMLADYEQYF	TGTGCCAGCAGCATGCTAGCGGACTACGAGCAGTACTTC
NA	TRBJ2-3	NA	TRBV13	CASSPRGGGTDTQYF	TGTGCCAGCAGCCCCCGGGGAGGAGGCACAGATACGCAGTATTTT
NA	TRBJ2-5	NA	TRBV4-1	CASSQDDPAAGETQYF	TGCGCCAGCAGCCAAGACGACCCGGCTGCTGGGGAGACCCAGTACTTC
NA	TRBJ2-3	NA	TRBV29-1	CSVSGTSTDTQYF	TGCAGCGTTAGCGGAACGAGCACAGATACGCAGTATTTT
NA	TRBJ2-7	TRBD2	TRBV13	CASSSSDAGTSGRAQKTSYEQYF	TGTGCCAGCAGCTCATCGGACGCCGGGACTAGCGGGAGGGCCCAGAAGACCTCCTACGAGCAGTACTTC
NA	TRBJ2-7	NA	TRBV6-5	CASSGPYEQYF	TGTGCCAGCAGTGGCCCTTACGAGCAGTACTTC
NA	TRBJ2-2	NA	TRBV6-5	CASSYGGKLFF	TGTGCCAGCAGTTACGGGGGGAAGCTGTTTTTT
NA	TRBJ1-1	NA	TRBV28	CASSLEASLGDEAFF	TGTGCCAGCAGTTTAGAGGCATCCTTGGGGGATGAAGCTTTCTTT
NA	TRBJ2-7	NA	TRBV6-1	CASRDSSYEQYF	TGTGCCAGCAGGGACAGCTCCTACGAGCAGTACTTC
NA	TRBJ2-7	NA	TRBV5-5	CASSLGFNYEQYF	TGTGCCAGCAGCTTAGGTTTTAACTACGAGCAGTACTTC
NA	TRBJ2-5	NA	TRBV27	CASSLRSGLGARETQYF	TGTGCCAGCAGCCTAAGGAGCGGGTTGGGGGCTCGGGAGACCCAGTACTTC
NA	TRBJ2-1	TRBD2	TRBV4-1	CASSQDAGGGLNEQFF	TGCGCCAGCAGCCAAGATGCGGGAGGGGGGTTGAATGAGCAGTTCTTC
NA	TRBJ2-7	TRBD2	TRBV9	CASSVLAGRTYEQYF	TGTGCCAGCAGCGTGCTAGCGGGACGGACCTACGAGCAGTACTTC
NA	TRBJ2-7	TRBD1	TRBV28	CASSNPRDRRSYEQYF	TGTGCCAGCAGCAACCCCCGGGACAGAAGATCTTACGAGCAGTACTTC
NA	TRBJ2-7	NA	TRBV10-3	CAISDPAGTNLNYEQYF	TGTGCCATCAGTGACCCGGCGGGAACAAACTTGAACTACGAGCAGTACTTC
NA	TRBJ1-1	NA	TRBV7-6	CASSSRGLNTEAFF	TGTGCCAGCAGCTCGAGGGGTCTGAACACTGAAGCTTTCTTT
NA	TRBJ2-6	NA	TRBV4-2	CASSQDNGSGANVLTF	TGTGCCAGCAGCCAAGATAACGGCTCTGGGGCCAACGTCCTGACTTTC
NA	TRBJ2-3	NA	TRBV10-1	CASSVGADRGTDTQYF	TGCGCCAGCAGTGTTGGGGCGGACCGGGGCACAGATACGCAGTATTTT
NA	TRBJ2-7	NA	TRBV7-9	CASSSHPGDRSYEQYF	TGTGCCAGCAGCTCTCATCCCGGAGACAGGAGCTACGAGCAGTACTTC
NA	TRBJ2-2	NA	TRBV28	CASSQGVFTGELFF	TGTGCCAGCAGCCAAGGGGTTTTTACCGGGGAGCTGTTTTTT
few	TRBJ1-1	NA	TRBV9	CASSAWTDMNTEAFF	TGTGCCAGCAGCGCCTGGACCGATATGAACACTGAAGCTTTCTTT
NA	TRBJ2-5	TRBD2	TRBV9	CASSVGSGGETQYF	TGTGCCAGCAGCGTAGGATCGGGAGGAGAGACCCAGTACTTC
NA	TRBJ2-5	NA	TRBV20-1	CSAAPETQYF	TGCAGTGCCGCTCCCGAGACCCAGTACTTC
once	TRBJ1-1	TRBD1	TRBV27	CASRPVGTGIEAFF	TGTGCCAGCAGACCAGTCGGGACAGGCATTGAAGCTTTCTTT
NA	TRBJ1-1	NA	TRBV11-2	CASSLRVVTNTEAFF	TGTGCCAGCAGCCTGCGAGTGGTTACTAACACTGAAGCTTTCTTT
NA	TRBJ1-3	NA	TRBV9	CASSSGTEGNTIYF	TGTGCCAGCAGCTCGGGTACAGAAGGAAACACCATATATTTT
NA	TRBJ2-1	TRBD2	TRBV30	CAWSVASGRRREQFF	TGTGCCTGGAGTGTAGCTAGCGGGAGGCGACGGGAGCAGTTCTTC
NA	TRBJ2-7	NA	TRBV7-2	CASSLDLFYEQYF	TGTGCCAGCAGCTTAGACCTTTTCTACGAGCAGTACTTC
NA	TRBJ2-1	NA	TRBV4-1	CASSQDQGGGTAYNEQFF	TGCGCCAGCAGCCAAGATCAAGGGGGGGGGACAGCCTACAATGAGCAGTTCTTC
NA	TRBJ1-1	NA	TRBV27	CASSASRGQGTEAFF	TGTGCCAGCAGTGCATCTAGGGGTCAAGGCACTGAAGCTTTCTTT
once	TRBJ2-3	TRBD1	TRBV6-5	CASSQDRANTDTQYF	TGTGCCAGCAGTCAAGACAGGGCCAACACAGATACGCAGTATTTT
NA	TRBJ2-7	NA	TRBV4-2	CASSQDQRSSYEQYF	TGTGCCAGCAGCCAAGATCAAAGATCCTCCTACGAGCAGTACTTC
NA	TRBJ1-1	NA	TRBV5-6	CASSGPAEAFF	TGTGCCAGCAGCGGGCCTGCAGAAGCTTTCTTT
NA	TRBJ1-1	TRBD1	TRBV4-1	CASSQGQGNTEAFF	TGCGCCAGCAGCCAAGGACAGGGTAACACTGAAGCTTTCTTT
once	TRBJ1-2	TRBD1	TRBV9	CASRDTGTGGYGYTF	TGTGCCAGCAGAGATACCGGGACAGGGGGGTATGGCTACACCTTC
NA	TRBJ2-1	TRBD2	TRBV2	CASSDPGLAGDEQFF	TGTGCCAGCAGTGACCCGGGACTAGCGGGAGACGAGCAGTTCTTC
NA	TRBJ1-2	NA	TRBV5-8	CASSVELHYGYTF	TGTGCCAGCAGTGTCGAACTGCACTATGGCTACACCTTC
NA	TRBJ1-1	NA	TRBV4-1	CASSHVFTGVNTEAFF	TGCGCCAGCAGCCACGTCTTTACAGGAGTGAACACTGAAGCTTTCTTT
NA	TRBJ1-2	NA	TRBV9	CASSEDSSNYGYTF	TGTGCCAGCAGCGAGGACAGTTCCAACTATGGCTACACCTTC
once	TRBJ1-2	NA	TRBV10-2	CASSESGRRTF	TGCGCCAGCAGTGAATCCGGCCGACGGACCTTC
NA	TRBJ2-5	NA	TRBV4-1	CASSYARGETQYF	TGCGCCAGCAGCTACGCCCGGGGGGAGACCCAGTACTTC
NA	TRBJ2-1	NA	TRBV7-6	CASSLRSRPEYNEQFF	TGTGCCAGCAGCTTAAGATCGAGACCAGAATACAATGAGCAGTTCTTC
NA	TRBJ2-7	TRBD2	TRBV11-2	CASSLGGGYEQYF	TGTGCCAGCAGCTTAGGCGGGGGCTACGAGCAGTACTTC
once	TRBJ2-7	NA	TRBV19	CASSLAESYEQYF	TGTGCCAGTTCTCTCGCGGAATCCTACGAGCAGTACTTC